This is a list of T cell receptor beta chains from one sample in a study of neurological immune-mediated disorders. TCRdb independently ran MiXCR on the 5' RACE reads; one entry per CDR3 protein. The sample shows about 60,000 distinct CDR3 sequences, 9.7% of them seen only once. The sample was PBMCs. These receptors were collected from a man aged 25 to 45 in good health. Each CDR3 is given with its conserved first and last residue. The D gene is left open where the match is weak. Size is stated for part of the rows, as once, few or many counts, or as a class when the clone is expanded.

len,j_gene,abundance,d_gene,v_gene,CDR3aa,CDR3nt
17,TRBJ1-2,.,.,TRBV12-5,CASGLVLSPDGNYGYTF,TGTGCTAGTGGTTTGGTACTATCCCCCGACGGTAACTATGGCTACACCTTC
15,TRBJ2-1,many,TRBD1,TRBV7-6,CASSFEPRQGDEQFF,TGTGCCAGCAGCTTTGAGCCCCGACAGGGGGACGAGCAGTTCTTC
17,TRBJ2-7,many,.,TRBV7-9,CASSSTWGYIEGYEQYF,TGTGCCAGCAGCTCAACCTGGGGTTACATAGAGGGCTACGAGCAGTACTTC
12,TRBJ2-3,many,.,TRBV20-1,CSARVFIDTQYF,TGCAGTGCTAGAGTCTTTATTGATACGCAGTATTTT
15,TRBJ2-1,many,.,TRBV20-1,CSARDITAPRNEQFF,TGCAGTGCTAGAGATATTACGGCTCCTAGGAATGAGCAGTTCTTC
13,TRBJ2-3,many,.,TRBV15,CATSAGGTDTQYF,TGTGCCACCAGCGCCGGGGGCACAGATACGCAGTATTTT
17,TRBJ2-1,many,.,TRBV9,CASSRYSGLSDYNEQFF,TGTGCCAGCAGCCGGTACTCCGGACTGTCCGACTACAATGAGCAGTTCTTC
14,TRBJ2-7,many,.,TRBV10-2,CASSLERRSYEQYF,TGCGCCAGCTCCCTAGAGAGGCGCTCCTACGAGCAGTACTTC
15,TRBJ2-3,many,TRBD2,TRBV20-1,CSATGTSGITDTQYF,TGCAGTGCCACGGGGACTAGCGGGATCACAGATACGCAGTATTTT
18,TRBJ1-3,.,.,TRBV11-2,CASSLGGGSTLTENTIYF,TGTGCCAGCAGCTTAGGAGGTGGTTCCACCCTCACGGAAAACACCATATATTTT
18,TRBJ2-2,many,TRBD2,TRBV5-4,CASSSGTSGRWRTGELFF,TGTGCCAGCAGCTCCGGGACTAGCGGGAGGTGGAGGACCGGGGAGCTGTTTTTT
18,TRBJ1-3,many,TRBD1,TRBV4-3,CASSQEGTPGQGGNTIYF,TGCGCCAGCAGCCAGGAAGGGACGCCGGGACAGGGGGGAAACACCATATATTTT
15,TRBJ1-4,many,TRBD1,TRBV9,CASSPTGTTNEKLFF,TGTGCCAGCAGCCCGACAGGGACAACTAATGAAAAACTGTTTTTT
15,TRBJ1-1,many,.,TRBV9,CASSYLGGRNTEAFF,TGTGCCAGCAGCTATCTCGGGGGTAGGAACACTGAAGCTTTCTTT
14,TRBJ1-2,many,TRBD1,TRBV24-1,CATSDPTGDHGYTF,TGTGCCACCAGTGACCCGACAGGGGACCATGGCTACACCTTC
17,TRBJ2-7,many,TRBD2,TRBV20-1,CSARGRSGRASSYEQYF,TGCAGTGCTAGGGGTCGGAGCGGGAGAGCATCATCCTACGAGCAGTACTTC
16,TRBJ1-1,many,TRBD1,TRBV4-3,CASSRGQGAINTEAFF,TGCGCCAGCAGCCGGGGACAGGGGGCGATCAACACTGAAGCTTTCTTT
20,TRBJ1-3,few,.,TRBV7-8,CASSFRFIGQALDSGNTIYF,TGTGCCAGCAGCTTTCGGTTCATCGGGCAGGCCTTGGACTCTGGAAACACCATATATTTT
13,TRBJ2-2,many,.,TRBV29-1,CSVATGSGGELFF,TGCAGCGTGGCTACAGGGAGCGGCGGGGAGCTGTTTTTT
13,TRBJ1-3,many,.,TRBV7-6,CASSPDSGNTIYF,TGTGCCAGCAGCCCAGACTCTGGAAACACCATATATTTT
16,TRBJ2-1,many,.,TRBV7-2,CASSLGFRVDGGEQFF,TGTGCCAGCAGCTTAGGGTTTCGGGTGGATGGCGGTGAGCAGTTCTTC
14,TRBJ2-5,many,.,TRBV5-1,CASTAGAHLGTQYF,TGCGCCAGCACCGCGGGGGCCCACCTGGGGACCCAGTACTTC
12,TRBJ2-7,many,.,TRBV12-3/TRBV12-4,CASSRLGYEQYF,TGTGCCAGCAGTCGCCTCGGGTACGAGCAGTACTTC
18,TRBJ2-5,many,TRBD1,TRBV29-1,CSVEDSLVAGTGDETQYF,TGCAGCGTTGAAGATAGTCTCGTGGCCGGGACAGGCGACGAGACCCAGTACTTC
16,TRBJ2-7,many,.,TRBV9,CASSAEGRGLSYEQYF,TGTGCCAGCAGCGCCGAGGGACGGGGCCTCTCCTACGAGCAGTACTTC
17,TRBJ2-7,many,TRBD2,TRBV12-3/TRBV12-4,CASSFGGSGTSSYEQYF,TGTGCCAGCAGTTTTGGGGGGTCGGGGACTAGTTCCTACGAGCAGTACTTC
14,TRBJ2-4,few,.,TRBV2,CASSGQGGKNIQYF,TGTGCCAGCAGTGGCCAGGGTGGCAAAAACATTCAGTACTTC
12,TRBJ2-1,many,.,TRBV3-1,CASSHTSGEQFF,TGTGCCAGCAGCCACACGTCCGGTGAGCAGTTCTTC
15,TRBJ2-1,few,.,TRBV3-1,CASSQASLTYNEQFF,TGTGCCAGCAGCCAAGCCAGCCTTACCTACAATGAGCAGTTCTTC
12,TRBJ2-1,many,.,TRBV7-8,CASSLGRDSQFF,TGTGCCAGCAGCTTAGGCCGGGACTCCCAGTTCTTC
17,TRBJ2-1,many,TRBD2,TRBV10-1,CASSETPGLAGMDEQFF,TGCGCCAGCAGTGAGACCCCGGGACTAGCGGGAATGGATGAGCAGTTCTTC
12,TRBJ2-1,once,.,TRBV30,CAWSLGNNEQFF,TGTGCCTGGAGTCTTGGGAACAATGAGCAGTTCTTC
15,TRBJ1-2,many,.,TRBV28,CASSLSNRVNYGYTF,TGTGCCAGCAGTTTAAGCAACAGGGTGAACTATGGCTACACCTTC
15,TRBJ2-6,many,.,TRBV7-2,CRRAGRHSGANVLTF,TGTCGCCGCGCTGGACGGCACTCTGGGGCCAACGTCCTGACTTTC
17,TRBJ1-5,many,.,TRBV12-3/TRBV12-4,CASSLRMGPGDSQPQHF,TGTGCCAGCAGTTTAAGGATGGGCCCGGGGGATAGTCAGCCCCAGCATTTT
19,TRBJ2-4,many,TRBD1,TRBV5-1,CASSSPGGAASFAKNIQYF,TGCGCCAGCAGCTCACCAGGGGGCGCCGCATCCTTCGCCAAAAACATTCAGTACTTC
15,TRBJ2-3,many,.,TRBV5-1,CASSLGPGSTDTQYF,TGCGCCAGCAGCTTGGGTCCAGGTAGCACAGATACGCAGTATTTT
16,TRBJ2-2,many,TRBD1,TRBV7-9,CASSLGDRVVTGELFF,TGTGCCAGCAGCTTAGGGGACAGGGTCGTCACCGGGGAGCTGTTTTTT
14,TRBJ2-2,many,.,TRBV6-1,CASSEPQGYGELFF,TGTGCCAGCAGTGAACCTCAGGGCTACGGGGAGCTGTTTTTT
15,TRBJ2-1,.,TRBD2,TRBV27,CASSPTAGGYNEQFF,TGTGCCAGCAGTCCAACCGCGGGGGGTTACAATGAGCAGTTCTTC
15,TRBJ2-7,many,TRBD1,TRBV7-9,CASSSSDRAGHEQYF,TGTGCCAGCAGCTCCTCGGACAGGGCTGGCCACGAGCAGTACTTC
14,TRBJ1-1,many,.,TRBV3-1,CASSQRAENTEAFF,TGTGCCAGCAGCCAGAGGGCGGAGAACACTGAAGCTTTCTTT
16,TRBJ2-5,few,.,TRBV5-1,CASSEGKTGYQETQYF,TGCGCCAGCAGCGAGGGAAAAACAGGGTACCAAGAGACCCAGTACTTC
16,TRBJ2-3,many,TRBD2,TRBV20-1,CSPLPGLNGEVDTQYF,TGCAGTCCACTGCCGGGACTAAACGGAGAAGTTGATACGCAGTATTTT
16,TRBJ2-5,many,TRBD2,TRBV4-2,CASSQEGTSGSETQYF,TGTGCCAGCAGCCAAGAGGGGACTAGCGGGAGTGAGACCCAGTACTTC
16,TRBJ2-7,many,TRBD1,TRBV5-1,CASTDRGGEESIEQYF,TGCGCCAGCACGGACAGGGGTGGTGAGGAATCAATCGAGCAGTACTTC
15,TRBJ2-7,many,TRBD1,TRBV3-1,CASSHPGQGVYEQYF,TGTGCCAGCAGCCACCCGGGACAGGGGGTCTACGAGCAGTACTTC
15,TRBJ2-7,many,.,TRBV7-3,CASSRWPAPTYEQYF,TGTGCCAGCAGCAGGTGGCCGGCGCCAACCTACGAGCAGTACTTC
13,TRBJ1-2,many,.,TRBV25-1,CASSELVPIGYTF,TGTGCCAGCAGTGAACTAGTCCCCATCGGCTACACCTTC
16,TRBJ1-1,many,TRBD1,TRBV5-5,CASSPRTGLTNTEAFF,TGTGCCAGCAGCCCGAGGACAGGGTTGACGAACACTGAAGCTTTCTTT